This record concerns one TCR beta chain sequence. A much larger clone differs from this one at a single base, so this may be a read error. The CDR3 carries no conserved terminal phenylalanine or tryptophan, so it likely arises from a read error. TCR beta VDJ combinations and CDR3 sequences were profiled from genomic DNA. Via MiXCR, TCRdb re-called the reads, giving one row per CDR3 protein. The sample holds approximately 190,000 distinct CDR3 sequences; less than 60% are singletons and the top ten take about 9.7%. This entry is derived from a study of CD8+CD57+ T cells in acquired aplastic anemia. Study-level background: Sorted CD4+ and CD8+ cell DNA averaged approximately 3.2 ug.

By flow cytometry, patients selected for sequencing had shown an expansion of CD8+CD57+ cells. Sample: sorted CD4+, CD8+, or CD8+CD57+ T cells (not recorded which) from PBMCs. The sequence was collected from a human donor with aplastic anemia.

The CDR3: CASSQDGSGYTGELFS. The CDR3 DNA is TGCGCCAGCAGCCAAGATGGTTCTGGTTACACCGGGGAGCTGTTTTCT. The chain is built from TRBV4-1 and TRBJ2-2; unclear D gene. This CDR3 spans 16 amino acids. Germline V gene lookup returns CDR1 MGHRA and CDR2 YSYEKL. Between the trimmed V and J ends, which lost 0 bases and 3 bases, there was a span of 11 bases.